This is a list of T cell receptor beta chains from one sample in a study of T cells in Graves' hyperthyroidism and ophthalmopathy. Via MiXCR, TCRdb re-called the multiplex PCR reads, giving one row per CDR3 protein. The repertoire holds 500,000 to 750,000 distinct CDR3 sequences, with about a sixth as singletons. Sequencing was done on a sample of blood. These receptors all stem from a woman aged 25 to 39 with Graves' hyperthyroidism. CDR3s include the opening cysteine and the closing phenylalanine or tryptophan. The D gene is left open where the match is weak. A clone size is listed for some rows: how often the clone was seen (once, few, many), or a class if it is expanded.

D gene: NA; J gene: TRBJ1-3; clone size: many; V gene: TRBV11-2; CDR3 protein: CASSSPPGGRNTIYF; CDR3 DNA: TGTGCCAGCAGCTCACCGCCGGGTGGTCGAAACACCATATATTTT
D gene: NA; J gene: TRBJ2-3; clone size: many; V gene: TRBV7-2; CDR3 protein: CASSPYSESTDTQYF; CDR3 DNA: TGTGCCAGCAGCCCTTACTCAGAAAGCACAGATACGCAGTATTTT
D gene: TRBD1; J gene: TRBJ1-2; clone size: few; V gene: TRBV3-1; CDR3 protein: CASSRWTGTEGYTF; CDR3 DNA: TGTGCCAGCAGCAGATGGACAGGGACCGAGGGCTACACCTTC
D gene: NA; J gene: TRBJ1-4; clone size: NA; V gene: TRBV7-6; CDR3 protein: CASSLGGGYEKLFF; CDR3 DNA: TGTGCCAGCAGCCTTGGTGGTGGATATGAAAAACTGTTTTTT
D gene: NA; J gene: TRBJ2-5; clone size: NA; V gene: TRBV3-2; CDR3 protein: CASSQMVSSEAQYF; CDR3 DNA: TGTGCCAGCAGCCAAATGGTCAGCTCGGAGGCCCAGTACTTC
D gene: TRBD2; J gene: TRBJ2-1; clone size: many; V gene: TRBV12-3/TRBV12-4; CDR3 protein: CASSFLPTTSGIAREQFF; CDR3 DNA: TGTGCCAGCAGTTTTCTCCCCACGACTAGCGGGATCGCCAGGGAGCAGTTCTTC
D gene: TRBD2; J gene: TRBJ2-4; clone size: NA; V gene: TRBV5-1; CDR3 protein: CASSLNPAGAENIQYF; CDR3 DNA: TGCGCCAGCAGCCTGAACCCCGCGGGAGCAGAAAACATTCAGTACTTC
D gene: TRBD2; J gene: TRBJ2-1; clone size: many; V gene: TRBV6-1; CDR3 protein: CASSFLGTSGRVPNNEQFF; CDR3 DNA: TGTGCCAGCAGTTTCCTTGGGACTAGCGGGAGAGTGCCTAACAATGAGCAGTTCTTC
D gene: NA; J gene: TRBJ1-5; clone size: NA; V gene: TRBV20-1; CDR3 protein: CSATGGGNQPQHF; CDR3 DNA: TGCAGTGCTACGGGTGGGGGCAATCAGCCCCAGCATTTT
D gene: TRBD1; J gene: TRBJ2-1; clone size: many; V gene: TRBV7-9; CDR3 protein: CASSSPRSGQGARNEQFF; CDR3 DNA: TGTGCCAGCAGCAGCCCACGGTCGGGGCAGGGGGCAAGGAATGAGCAGTTCTTC
D gene: TRBD2; J gene: TRBJ2-2; clone size: once; V gene: TRBV14; CDR3 protein: CASRVRTSLTGELFF; CDR3 DNA: TGTGCCAGCAGAGTCCGGACTAGCTTAACCGGGGAGCTGTTTTTT
D gene: TRBD1; J gene: TRBJ1-1; clone size: few; V gene: TRBV29-1; CDR3 protein: CSATPGTGRTEAFF; CDR3 DNA: TGCAGCGCTACCCCCGGGACAGGGAGGACTGAAGCTTTCTTT
D gene: NA; J gene: TRBJ1-6; clone size: many; V gene: TRBV12-3/TRBV12-4; CDR3 protein: CASRTGSSYNSPLHF; CDR3 DNA: TGTGCCAGCAGAACAGGGAGCTCCTATAATTCACCCCTCCACTTT
D gene: NA; J gene: TRBJ1-6; clone size: NA; V gene: TRBV18; CDR3 protein: CASSPTVGEGNSPLHF; CDR3 DNA: TGTGCCAGCTCACCCACGGTCGGGGAAGGTAATTCACCCCTCCACTTT
D gene: NA; J gene: TRBJ2-5; clone size: many; V gene: TRBV30; CDR3 protein: CAWRTRFEETQYF; CDR3 DNA: TGTGCCTGGAGGACCCGGTTCGAAGAGACCCAGTACTTC
D gene: TRBD2; J gene: TRBJ2-1; clone size: many; V gene: TRBV7-3; CDR3 protein: CASSLSTRASGNEQFF; CDR3 DNA: TGTGCCAGCAGCTTAAGTACTAGGGCTAGCGGTAATGAGCAGTTCTTC
D gene: TRBD2; J gene: TRBJ2-1; clone size: many; V gene: TRBV12-3/TRBV12-4; CDR3 protein: CASRIASGRADNEQFF; CDR3 DNA: TGTGCCAGCAGAATAGCAAGCGGGAGGGCCGACAATGAGCAGTTCTTC
D gene: TRBD2; J gene: TRBJ2-3; clone size: NA; V gene: TRBV20-1; CDR3 protein: CSAKGTSGRADTQYF; CDR3 DNA: TGCAGTGCTAAAGGGACTAGCGGGAGGGCAGATACGCAGTATTTT
D gene: NA; J gene: TRBJ2-1; clone size: few; V gene: TRBV7-9; CDR3 protein: CASSFLDFNEQFF; CDR3 DNA: TGTGCCAGCAGCTTTTTGGATTTCAATGAGCAGTTCTTC
D gene: NA; J gene: TRBJ2-7; clone size: many; V gene: TRBV28; CDR3 protein: CASSTRREQYF; CDR3 DNA: TGTGCCAGCAGTACCAGGCGGGAGCAGTACTTC
D gene: NA; J gene: TRBJ2-5; clone size: many; V gene: TRBV10-3; CDR3 protein: CAISESRRGEETQYF; CDR3 DNA: TGTGCCATCAGTGAGTCGCGAAGAGGTGAAGAGACCCAGTACTTC
D gene: NA; J gene: TRBJ2-3; clone size: many; V gene: TRBV18; CDR3 protein: CASSPPAGTDTQYF; CDR3 DNA: TGTGCCAGCTCACCACCCGCAGGGACAGATACGCAGTATTTT
D gene: NA; J gene: TRBJ1-2; clone size: few; V gene: TRBV20-1; CDR3 protein: CSASGLDGYTF; CDR3 DNA: TGCAGTGCCTCAGGGTTGGATGGCTACACCTTC
D gene: TRBD1; J gene: TRBJ1-4; clone size: few; V gene: TRBV4-3; CDR3 protein: CASSQDRRGPGKKLFF; CDR3 DNA: TGCGCCAGCAGCCAAGATAGAAGGGGGCCGGGTAAAAAACTGTTTTTT
D gene: TRBD2; J gene: TRBJ2-3; clone size: NA; V gene: TRBV5-6; CDR3 protein: CASSPLTPGLALWGVDTQYF; CDR3 DNA: TGTGCCAGCAGCCCATTAACCCCGGGACTAGCGTTATGGGGGGTAGATACGCAGTATTTT
D gene: TRBD2; J gene: TRBJ2-1; clone size: many; V gene: TRBV20-1; CDR3 protein: CSARTLAGGPGNEQFF; CDR3 DNA: TGCAGTGCAAGAACACTAGCGGGAGGGCCGGGCAATGAGCAGTTCTTC
D gene: NA; J gene: TRBJ2-7; clone size: many; V gene: TRBV7-3; CDR3 protein: CASSFGGGEQYF; CDR3 DNA: TGTGCCAGCAGCTTCGGAGGAGGCGAGCAGTACTTC
D gene: TRBD2; J gene: TRBJ2-1; clone size: few; V gene: TRBV6-1; CDR3 protein: CASSPPGLAKFF; CDR3 DNA: TGTGCCAGCAGTCCTCCGGGACTAGCTAAGTTCTTC
D gene: NA; J gene: TRBJ2-2; clone size: few; V gene: TRBV7-9; CDR3 protein: CASSLGEVSGELFF; CDR3 DNA: TGTGCCAGCAGCCTCGGGGAGGTATCCGGGGAGCTGTTTTTT
D gene: TRBD2; J gene: TRBJ2-1; clone size: many; V gene: TRBV5-1; CDR3 protein: CASSFTSGHEQFF; CDR3 DNA: TGCGCCAGCAGCTTTACTAGCGGCCATGAGCAGTTCTTC
D gene: NA; J gene: TRBJ2-1; clone size: many; V gene: TRBV2; CDR3 protein: CASSAVLAREQFF; CDR3 DNA: TGTGCCAGCAGCGCAGTACTAGCTCGTGAGCAGTTCTTC
D gene: TRBD1; J gene: TRBJ2-4; clone size: many; V gene: TRBV20-1; CDR3 protein: CSAQPGQVTRRAGTPKNIQYF; CDR3 DNA: TGCAGTGCTCAGCCGGGACAGGTGACCAGGAGGGCGGGGACCCCCAAAAACATTCAGTACTTC
D gene: TRBD2; J gene: TRBJ2-7; clone size: few; V gene: TRBV6-6; CDR3 protein: CASSYSYTGLAGYEQYF; CDR3 DNA: TGTGCCAGCAGTTACTCGTATACGGGCCTAGCGGGGTACGAGCAGTACTTC
D gene: NA; J gene: TRBJ2-5; clone size: many; V gene: TRBV2; CDR3 protein: CASGLQETQYF; CDR3 DNA: TGTGCCAGCGGATTACAAGAGACCCAGTACTTC
D gene: NA; J gene: TRBJ2-2; clone size: many; V gene: TRBV5-1; CDR3 protein: CASSLTVSNTGELFF; CDR3 DNA: TGCGCCAGCAGCTTAACAGTGTCGAACACCGGGGAGCTGTTTTTT
D gene: NA; J gene: TRBJ1-5; clone size: many; V gene: TRBV3-1; CDR3 protein: CASSQDARSNQPQHF; CDR3 DNA: TGTGCCAGCAGCCAAGATGCAAGAAGCAATCAGCCCCAGCATTTT
D gene: NA; J gene: TRBJ1-1; clone size: many; V gene: TRBV7-2; CDR3 protein: CASSLGEGPNTEAFF; CDR3 DNA: TGTGCCAGCAGCTTAGGGGAGGGCCCGAACACTGAAGCTTTCTTT
D gene: TRBD2; J gene: TRBJ2-1; clone size: NA; V gene: TRBV6-5; CDR3 protein: CASSYSLAGNFEQFF; CDR3 DNA: TGTGCCAGCAGTTACTCGCTAGCGGGTAATTTTGAGCAGTTCTTC
D gene: TRBD2; J gene: TRBJ2-1; clone size: many; V gene: TRBV20-1; CDR3 protein: CSAGSRGGPYEQFF; CDR3 DNA: TGCAGTGCCGGAAGCCGGGGAGGGCCGTATGAGCAGTTCTTC
D gene: TRBD2; J gene: TRBJ2-3; clone size: NA; V gene: TRBV7-6; CDR3 protein: CASSLGSGATDTQYF; CDR3 DNA: TGTGCCAGCAGTCTAGGGAGCGGGGCCACAGATACGCAGTATTTT
D gene: TRBD2; J gene: TRBJ2-1; clone size: NA; V gene: TRBV7-2; CDR3 protein: CASSLALAGGSYNEQFF; CDR3 DNA: TGTGCCAGCAGCTTAGCTCTAGCGGGAGGGTCCTACAATGAGCAGTTCTTC
D gene: NA; J gene: TRBJ2-1; clone size: many; V gene: TRBV27; CDR3 protein: CASIGRSGTVLTNEQFF; CDR3 DNA: TGTGCCAGCATCGGGAGGTCCGGGACAGTGCTCACCAATGAGCAGTTCTTC
D gene: NA; J gene: TRBJ2-1; clone size: NA; V gene: TRBV10-3; CDR3 protein: CAISERLTSYNEQFF; CDR3 DNA: TGTGCCATCAGTGAGCGGCTTACATCCTACAATGAGCAGTTCTTC
D gene: NA; J gene: TRBJ2-1; clone size: NA; V gene: TRBV30; CDR3 protein: CAWSPPPPGPYNEQFF; CDR3 DNA: TGTGCCTGGTCCCCCCCCCCCCCGGGACCCTACAATGAGCAGTTCTTC
D gene: TRBD1; J gene: TRBJ1-1; clone size: few; V gene: TRBV19; CDR3 protein: CASSSTGGPMNTEAFF; CDR3 DNA: TGTGCCAGTAGTAGCACAGGGGGCCCCATGAACACTGAAGCTTTCTTT
D gene: TRBD2; J gene: TRBJ2-1; clone size: many; V gene: TRBV12-3/TRBV12-4; CDR3 protein: CASRSPGLAASSYNEQFF; CDR3 DNA: TGTGCCAGCAGGTCTCCGGGACTAGCGGCAAGCTCCTACAATGAGCAGTTCTTC
D gene: NA; J gene: TRBJ2-2; clone size: NA; V gene: TRBV13; CDR3 protein: CASSLINWGRTNISNAAGELFF; CDR3 DNA: TGTGCCAGCAGCTTAATCAATTGGGGGCGTACCAATATTTCGAACGCGGCCGGGGAGCTGTTTTTT
D gene: TRBD2; J gene: TRBJ2-3; clone size: many; V gene: TRBV6-2/TRBV6-3; CDR3 protein: CASSYSAGVVSDTQYF; CDR3 DNA: TGTGCCAGCAGTTACTCAGCGGGAGTAGTGTCAGATACGCAGTATTTT
D gene: NA; J gene: TRBJ2-7; clone size: many; V gene: TRBV30; CDR3 protein: CAWSVGADEQYF; CDR3 DNA: TGTGCCTGGAGTGTGGGGGCGGACGAGCAGTACTTC
D gene: NA; J gene: TRBJ2-2; clone size: many; V gene: TRBV20-1; CDR3 protein: CSARATRNTGELFF; CDR3 DNA: TGCAGTGCTAGGGCGACAAGAAACACCGGGGAGCTGTTTTTT
D gene: NA; J gene: TRBJ2-5; clone size: few; V gene: TRBV4-3; CDR3 protein: CASSPSPAGTQYF; CDR3 DNA: TGCGCCAGCAGCCCCTCCCCGGCGGGGACCCAGTACTTC
D gene: TRBD2; J gene: TRBJ2-7; clone size: few; V gene: TRBV29-1; CDR3 protein: CSVEIASGRPYSYEQYF; CDR3 DNA: TGCAGCGTTGAAATCGCTAGCGGGAGGCCATACTCCTACGAGCAGTACTTC
D gene: NA; J gene: TRBJ2-5; clone size: many; V gene: TRBV30; CDR3 protein: CAWSVGIQETQYF; CDR3 DNA: TGTGCCTGGAGTGTCGGGATTCAAGAGACCCAGTACTTC
D gene: NA; J gene: TRBJ1-6; clone size: few; V gene: TRBV6-2/TRBV6-3; CDR3 protein: CASSYNPRDYNSPLHF; CDR3 DNA: TGTGCCAGCAGTTATAATCCCAGGGACTATAATTCACCCCTCCACTTT
D gene: NA; J gene: TRBJ1-1; clone size: many; V gene: TRBV10-3; CDR3 protein: CASGTGGMNTEAFF; CDR3 DNA: TGTGCCAGCGGGACCGGGGGTATGAACACTGAAGCTTTCTTT
D gene: TRBD2; J gene: TRBJ2-7; clone size: many; V gene: TRBV20-1; CDR3 protein: CSARLGTSGIPYEQYF; CDR3 DNA: TGCAGTGCTAGGCTCGGGACTAGCGGGATACCCTACGAGCAGTACTTC
D gene: NA; J gene: TRBJ2-2; clone size: many; V gene: TRBV29-1; CDR3 protein: CSVETYRAGELFF; CDR3 DNA: TGCAGCGTTGAAACTTACCGAGCCGGGGAGCTGTTTTTT
D gene: NA; J gene: TRBJ2-3; clone size: NA; V gene: TRBV7-3; CDR3 protein: CASSSQLGTQYF; CDR3 DNA: TGTGCCAGCAGCTCTCAGCTGGGTACGCAGTATTTT
D gene: NA; J gene: TRBJ2-1; clone size: many; V gene: TRBV11-2; CDR3 protein: CASSPLATGDEQFF; CDR3 DNA: TGTGCCAGCAGCCCCCTTGCGACTGGGGATGAGCAGTTCTTC